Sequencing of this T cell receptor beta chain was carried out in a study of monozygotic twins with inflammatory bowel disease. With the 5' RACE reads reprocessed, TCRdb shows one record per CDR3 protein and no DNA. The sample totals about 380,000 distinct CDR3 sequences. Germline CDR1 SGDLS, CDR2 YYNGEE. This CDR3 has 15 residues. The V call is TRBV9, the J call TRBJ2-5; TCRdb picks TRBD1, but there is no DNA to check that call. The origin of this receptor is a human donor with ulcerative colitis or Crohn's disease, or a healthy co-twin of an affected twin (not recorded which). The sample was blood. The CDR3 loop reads CVSSPTGGTGGTQYF.